This is a list of T cell receptor beta chains from one sample in a study of T cell responses to AZD1222 COVID-19 vaccine. Assay used: immunoSEQ multiplex PCR; TCRdb lists only in-frame clones, some missing. Here the sample spans roughly 140,000 clones, around 88% being singletons. Material: peripheral blood, obtained on day 0 of MenACWY control vaccination. The receptor set was obtained from an adult in good health. CDR3s include the opening cysteine and the closing phenylalanine or tryptophan. D genes are given only for firm matches. Clone size, where shown, is once, few, many, or a class for clones that have expanded.

.	.	TRBJ1-6	TRBV2	CASSDAGGALHF	TGTGCCAGCAGTGATGCGGGCGGCGCCCTCCACTTT
.	.	TRBJ2-1	TRBV28	CASSPIGGGKSYNEQFF	TGTGCCAGCAGTCCAATAGGTGGCGGGAAATCCTACAATGAGCAGTTCTTC
once	TRBD1	TRBJ1-1	TRBV9	CASSATGTGNTEAFF	TGTGCCAGCAGCGCCACCGGGACAGGGAACACTGAAGCTTTCTTT
once	TRBD1	TRBJ2-7	TRBV5-1	CASSSGTGYEQYF	TGCGCCAGCAGCTCCGGGACAGGGTACGAGCAGTACTTC
once	.	TRBJ1-4	TRBV7-3	CASSSQPNEKLFF	TGTGCCAGCAGCTCCCAGCCTAATGAAAAACTGTTTTTT
.	.	TRBJ2-5	TRBV20-1	CSASHKETQYF	TGCAGTGCTAGTCACAAAGAGACCCAGTACTTC
.	.	TRBJ2-1	TRBV11-2	CASSHLRGASYNEQFF	TGTGCCAGCAGCCACTTACGGGGGGCCTCCTACAATGAGCAGTTCTTC
.	.	TRBJ1-2	TRBV3-1/TRBV3-2	CASSRKGVDGYTF	TGTGCCAGCAGCCGTAAGGGTGTGGATGGCTACACCTTC
few	TRBD2	TRBJ2-1	TRBV3-1/TRBV3-2	CASSQEPSGSSYNEQFF	TGTGCCAGCAGCCAAGAGCCCAGCGGGAGCTCCTACAATGAGCAGTTCTTC
.	.	TRBJ2-3	TRBV5-4	CASRGGGRLRTDTQYF	TGTGCCAGCAGAGGGGGCGGGAGGCTTCGCACAGATACGCAGTATTTT
.	.	TRBJ1-3	TRBV3-1/TRBV3-2	CASSQGSRSGNTIYF	TGTGCCAGCAGCCAAGGGAGCCGCTCTGGAAACACCATATATTTT
.	.	TRBJ1-5	TRBV30	CAWSVGWKGNQPQHF	TGTGCCTGGAGTGTAGGGTGGAAGGGCAATCAGCCCCAGCATTTT
.	.	TRBJ2-3	TRBV11-3	CASSLASTDTQYF	TGTGCCAGCAGCTTAGCATCTACAGATACGCAGTATTTT
.	TRBD1	TRBJ1-1	TRBV18	CASSPQGQQNTEAFF	TGTGCCAGCTCACCCCAGGGACAGCAGAACACTGAAGCTTTCTTT
.	.	TRBJ2-2	TRBV7-9	CASSPSGELFF	TGTGCCAGCAGCCCGTCCGGGGAGCTGTTTTTT
once	.	TRBJ1-1	TRBV5-1	CASMKSGSDTEAFF	TGCGCCAGCATGAAGTCAGGGTCGGACACTGAAGCTTTCTTT
.	.	TRBJ2-1	TRBV28	CATRRRDNEQFF	TGTGCCACCCGGAGGAGGGACAATGAGCAGTTCTTC
.	.	TRBJ2-7	TRBV21-1	CASIRDTYEQYF	TGTGCCAGCATTAGGGACACCTACGAGCAGTACTTC
.	.	TRBJ2-5	TRBV7-3	CASSLTSDGSGETQYF	TGTGCCAGCAGCTTAACGTCTGACGGGTCGGGAGAGACCCAGTACTTC
.	.	TRBJ1-1	TRBV6-1	CASSEALTVTAFF	TGTGCCAGCAGTGAAGCGCTTACGGTTACAGCTTTCTTT
.	.	TRBJ2-7	TRBV18	CASSYRVDEQYF	TGTGCCAGCTCGTACAGGGTGGACGAGCAGTACTTC
.	TRBD2	TRBJ2-7	TRBV5-1	CASSLTSGSFEQYF	TGCGCCAGCAGCCTGACTAGCGGGAGTTTCGAGCAGTACTTC
.	TRBD1	TRBJ1-5	TRBV24-1	CATSDRQGGSQPQHF	TGTGCCACCAGTGACCGACAGGGGGGGAGCCAGCCCCAGCATTTT
.	.	TRBJ2-2	TRBV5-8	CASSLIMPGELFF	TGTGCCAGCAGCTTGATAATGCCCGGGGAGCTGTTTTTT
.	TRBD1	TRBJ1-2	TRBV5-4	CASSLSGTGAYTF	TGTGCCAGCAGCCTTTCCGGGACAGGGGCCTACACCTTC
.	TRBD1	TRBJ2-7	TRBV5-1	CASRSRDRAPYEQYF	TGCGCCAGCAGATCCCGGGACAGGGCACCCTACGAGCAGTACTTC
.	.	TRBJ1-1	TRBV25-1	CASRGNTEAFF	TGTGCCAGCAGAGGAAACACTGAAGCTTTCTTT